The TCR beta chain under discussion was sequenced for a study of cytomegalovirus exposure and HLA in healthy donors. Study information: The same platform used for the 650 to 850 first-cohort repertoires was also used for the roughly 130 validation repertoires, as a later analysis reported. The study, taken as a whole, reports: CMV antigen specificity of a few CMV-associated chains was confirmed in vitro.

Sequencing used immunoSEQ multiplex PCR; TCRdb keeps in-frame clones, though not all of them. The sample carries tens of thousands of clones, around four fifths recorded once. Germline V gives CDR1 LGHNA, CDR2 YNFKEQ. The CDR3 consists of 14 residues. V dropped 0 bases and J dropped 7 bases, with 9 bases sitting between them. On this clone: Antigen unknown.

The source is a man aged 25-45 years in good health and CMV-seronegative. Sequenced material: PBMCs. The chain is built from TRBV4-2 and TRBJ1-4; TRBD1 might be the D (5 bases). The CDR3 coding sequence is TGTGCCAGCAGCCAAGATCAGGGTGGTGAAAAACTGTTTTTT. As protein: CASSQDQGGEKLFF.